The 14 T cell receptor beta chains given below trace back to one sample, sequenced in a study of shared clonotypes between healthy human individuals. Measured with immunoSEQ multiplex PCR; TCRdb has only the in-frame clones, and not every one. Of about 1 million clones listed, around 74% are singletons. The sample was memory CD4+ T cells sorted from blood. Subset meaning: CD45RA-negative fraction. The receptors stem from a man between 18 and 29 years old in good health.

The chain carries TRBV30 and TRBJ1-4; 9 positions match TRBD1. Germline V gives CDR1 GTSNPN, CDR2 SVGIG (reference sequence). The CDR3 contains 13 residues. V shed 5 bases and J 8 bases; nucleotides not matched to a gene: 6. This CDR3 reads CAWGQGSREKLFF. Here the CDR3 DNA reads TGTGCCTGGGGACAGGGGAGTCGGGAAAAACTGTTTTTT.

J is TRBJ2-5 and V is TRBV7-6; D is unclear. Germline V lookup: CDR1 SGHVS, CDR2 FNYEAQ. V lost 5 bases, J lost 1 base, and 8 bases lay in between. The CDR3 has 13 residues. The CDR3 region has the DNA TGTGCCAGCAGCCCTTGGGGCCAAGAGACCCAGTACTTC. The encoded protein is CASSPWGQETQYF.

The chain links TRBV5-4 to TRBJ2-1, with 11 bases that match TRBD2. V was pared by 4 bases and J by 5 bases, with 8 bases of the junction left unmatched. The CDR3 runs to 16 residues. Germline CDR1 reads SGHNT; CDR2 reads YYREEE (reference sequence). CDR3 DNA sequence: TGTGCCAGCAGCCAGGGGGCTAGCGGGGGGAACAATGAGCAGTTCTTC. Amino acid sequence: CASSQGASGGNNEQFF. Variable domain in full (rest from reference TRBV5-4 and TRBJ2-1): ETGVTQSPTHLIKTRGQQVTLRCSSQSGHNTVSWYQQALGQGPQFIFQYYREEENGRGNFPPRFSGLQFPNYSSELNVNALELDDSALYLCASSQGASGGNNEQFFGPGTRLTVL.

V gene TRBV6-5 combines with J gene TRBJ2-4, with TRBD2 identical over 8 bases. The germline V gene has CDR1 MNHEY and CDR2 SVGAGI. The CDR3 has 11 residues. V dropped 5 bases and J dropped 11; count of bases not matched to a gene: 2. The chain's CDR3 is CASSLAGLQYF. CDR3 in DNA: TGTGCCAGCAGTCTAGCGGGCCTTCAGTACTTC.

This clone was observed a handful of times. This chain joins TRBV7-9 and TRBJ2-1; the D gene is possibly TRBD1 (5 bases). Looked up from germline, CDR1 is SEHNR and CDR2 is FQNEAQ (reference sequence). The CDR3 runs 17 residues. V was clipped by 5 bases and J by 7 bases, with 24 bases between them. CDR3 protein: CASSHPMDNPVGNEQFF. Here the CDR3 DNA reads TGTGCCAGCAGCCACCCCATGGACAACCCCGTGGGGAATGAGCAGTTCTTC.

This clone came up once. Different DNA sequences within this sample yield the same CDR3. This chain links TRBV6-1 with TRBJ1-6, with 9 bases identical to TRBD1. There are 13 residues in the CDR3. V lost 6 bases, J lost 10 bases, and 4 bases stayed unmatched. Germline V gene sequence: CDR1 MNHNS, CDR2 SASEGT. CDR3 amino acids: CASSGTGSSPLHF. The CDR3, as DNA: TGTGCCAGCAGCGGGACAGGGAGCTCACCCCTCCACTTT.

The chain has TRBV30 and TRBJ1-4; 12 bases agree with TRBD1. Trimming at V came to 5 bases and at J to 3 bases, leaving 4 bases not matched to a gene. This CDR3 is built from 15 residues. Germline-derived CDR1 and CDR2 are GTSNPN and SVGIG (reference sequence). As DNA, the CDR3 is TGTGCCTGGGGGACAGGGGGCCGCCCTAATGAAAAACTGTTTTTT. Protein product: CAWGTGGRPNEKLFF.

This sequence joins TRBV6-5 and TRBJ1-3; D possibly corresponds to TRBD1 (5 bases). This CDR3 has 13 amino acids. V lost 11 bases to trimming and J lost 2 bases, with 13 bases between them. The V gene's germline CDR1 is MNHEY and CDR2 SVGAGI. CDR3 protein: CAARGGPGNTIYF. The DNA for the CDR3 is TGTGCCGCAAGGGGTGGCCCTGGAAACACCATATATTTT.

This rearrangement joins TRBV6-1 to TRBJ1-2; weak D call: TRBD1 (5 bases). Germline-derived CDR1 and CDR2 are MNHNS and SASEGT. This CDR3 region has 14 residues. V dropped 4 bases and J dropped 2 bases, with 11 bases sitting between them. DNA for the CDR3: TGTGCCAGCAGTGTAGAGGGGAAGAACTATGGCTACACCTTC. It translates to CASSVEGKNYGYTF.

Of note for this clone: Other nucleotide sequences in the sample specify the same CDR3. The chain employs TRBV29-1 and TRBJ1-2; no reliable D call. V lost 4 bases, J lost 1 base, and 7 bases lay in between. The CDR3 runs to 12 residues. The germline gives CDR1 SQVTM, CDR2 ANQGSEA. The chain's CDR3 is CSVGQSNYGYTF. The CDR3 DNA is TGCAGCGTTGGTCAGAGTAACTATGGCTACACCTTC.

The V call is TRBV14, the J call TRBJ1-6; 9 bases fit TRBD1. The CDR3 totals 17 residues. V gave up 2 bases and J gave up 6 bases; unmatched junction bases: 8. The germline CDR1 and CDR2 sequences are SGHDN and FVKESK. In DNA, the CDR3 is TGTGCCAGCAGCCAACTAACCGGGACAGGGATTAATTCACCCCTCCACTTT. This translates into CASSQLTGTGINSPLHF.

To note about this clone: The germline gene is not matched at one end of the junction; a read error may be the cause. J is TRBJ1-5 and V is TRBV7-7; D gene ambiguous. This CDR3 has 16 residues. Germline V gene lookup returns CDR1 SSHAT and CDR2 FNYEAQ (reference sequence). CDR3 nucleotides: TGTGCTAGCAGCTTCCCGGACGGAAATAGCAATCAGCCCCAGCATTTT. It encodes CASSFPDGNSNQPQHF. The whole variable domain, filled in from reference TRBV7-7 and TRBJ1-5, reads GAGVSQSPRYKVTKRGQDVTLRCDPISSHATLYWYQQALGQGPEFLTYFNYEAQPDKSGLPSDRFSAERPEGSISTLTIQRTEQRDSAMYRCASSFPDGNSNQPQHFGDGTRLSIL.

The table lists this clone with a few counts. The chain recombines TRBV29-1 with TRBJ2-1; the D is unclear. CDR3 length: 11 amino acids. The V gene's germline CDR1 is SQVTM and CDR2 ANQGSEA. V was shortened by 4 bases and J by 10 bases, with 11 bases between the two germline ends. CDR3 DNA: TGCAGCGTTGGGGGATCAGAAGAGCAGTTCTTC. Translating it yields CSVGGSEEQFF.

V gene TRBV5-6 combines with J gene TRBJ1-4; 12 nucleotides match TRBD1. CDR1 is SGHDT and CDR2 is YYEEEE in the germline V gene. The V gene end was trimmed by 3 bases and the J gene end by 10 bases; junction bases not matched to a gene: 4. The CDR3 length is 14 residues. The CDR3: CASSSGTGGLKLFF. CDR3 in DNA: TGTGCCAGCAGCTCCGGGACAGGGGGCCTAAAACTGTTTTTT.